A single sample is the source of the 10 T cell receptor beta chains below, sequenced in a study of blood T cell repertoires in COVID-19. The repertoire was sequenced with immunoSEQ multiplex PCR; TCRdb's copy has only in-frame clones and lacks some. The sample lists about 70,000 clones, roughly nine tenths occurring once. Input material: peripheral blood. Receptors were obtained from a human donor in a cohort sampled during active COVID-19.

The rearrangement links TRBV29-1 to TRBJ1-1; tentative D call: TRBD1 (5 bases). Germline assignment: CDR1 SQVTM and CDR2 ANQGSEA. The V end lost 0 bases, the J end lost 5 bases, and 13 bases lay between the germline ends. The CDR3 runs 14 residues. The CDR3 DNA sequence: TGCAGCGTTGAAGATTCGGGGGTGGGAACTGAAGCTTTCTTT. It specifies CSVEDSGVGTEAFF.

This chain uses TRBV7-2 with TRBJ2-3; D perhaps matches TRBD2 (6 bases). The CDR3 is made up of 14 amino acids. Germline CDR1 is SGHTA and CDR2 is FQGNSA. Trimming cost V 3 bases and J 3 bases, with 10 bases left between them. The CDR3 nucleotides read TGTGCCAGCAGCTTGAAGGGGAGGACAGATACGCAGTATTTT. The encoded protein is CASSLKGRTDTQYF.

V and J are TRBV2 and TRBJ2-1; D perhaps matches TRBD2 (5 bases). The V and J ends lost 3 bases and 4 bases respectively, with 7 bases between them. CDR3 size: 13 residues. Germline CDR1 and CDR2: SNHLY and FYNNEI. Here the CDR3 DNA reads TGTGCCAGCAGTGAGTCGGGATACAATGAGCAGTTCTTC. It specifies CASSESGYNEQFF. Using reference TRBV2 and TRBJ2-1 for the parts outside the CDR3, the full variable domain is EPEVTQTPSHQVTQMGQEVILRCVPISNHLYFYWYRQILGQKVEFLVSFYNNEISEKSEIFDDQFSVERPDGSNFTLKIRSTKLEDSAMYFCASSESGYNEQFFGPGTRLTVL.

This clone has only a few counts. The chain couples TRBV7-3 to TRBJ1-2; 8 bases fit TRBD1. This CDR3 has 17 residues. V trimming: 0 bases; J trimming: 4 bases; junction bases outside the gene matches: 10. Germline V gives CDR1 SGHTA, CDR2 FQGTGA. CDR3 protein: CASSLTPRTGSLYGYTF. CDR3 in DNA: TGTGCCAGCAGCTTAACCCCGCGGACAGGGTCCCTCTATGGCTACACCTTC.

This chain joins TRBV5-1 and TRBJ2-5; 15 nucleotides match TRBD2. V trimming: 3 bases; J trimming: 5 bases; junction bases outside the gene matches: 8. Germline V gene lookup returns CDR1 SGHRS and CDR2 YFSETQ. The CDR3 has 17 amino acids. The CDR3 DNA reads as TGCGCCAGCAGCTCCGGACTAGCGGGAGGGCCGGGGGAGACCCAGTACTTC. It yields the protein CASSSGLAGGPGETQYF.

The V gene is TRBV18, the J gene TRBJ2-2; 12 bases fit TRBD2. After removal of 1 base from V and 5 bases from J, the junction contained 5 bases not matched to a gene. The CDR3 is 17 residues long. Per the germline V gene, CDR1 is KGHSH and CDR2 is LQKENI. The CDR3 region is CASSPQTSGSGTGELFF. The CDR3 nucleotides read TGTGCCAGCTCACCACAGACTAGCGGGAGTGGAACCGGGGAGCTGTTTTTT.

This clone was seen just once. V is TRBV14 and J is TRBJ2-2; D is possibly TRBD2 (5 bases). The germline V gene has CDR1 SGHDN and CDR2 FVKESK. The CDR3 has 13 amino acids. Trimming pared 2 bases from V and 6 bases from J, leaving 7 bases between. The CDR3 spells CASSQMDSGELFF. CDR3 nucleotides: TGTGCCAGCAGCCAAATGGACTCCGGGGAGCTGTTTTTT.

V usage is TRBV5-8 and J usage is TRBJ1-6; 9 bases line up with TRBD1. The ends lost 0 bases at V and 3 bases at J; junction bases unmatched: 10. This CDR3 spans 19 amino acids. The germline V gene encodes CDR1 SGHTS and CDR2 YDEGEE. In nucleotides, the CDR3 is TGTGCCAGCAGCTTGGTTCCGAGGACAGGGGACCTCTATAATTCACCCCTCCACTTT. Protein sequence: CASSLVPRTGDLYNSPLHF.

This sequence joins TRBV7-3 and TRBJ1-6; 9 positions match TRBD1. The CDR3 runs to 14 residues. With 6 bases clipped from V and 8 bases from J, the junction kept 5 bases outside the gene matches. Germline assignment: CDR1 SGHTA and CDR2 FQGTGA. This chain's CDR3 is CASSRTGDDSPLHF. In DNA, the CDR3 is TGTGCCAGCAGTCGGACAGGGGATGATTCACCCCTCCACTTT. Full variable domain (outside the CDR3, taken from reference TRBV7-3 and TRBJ1-6): GAGVSQTPSNKVTEKGKYVELRCDPISGHTALYWYRQSLGQGPEFLIYFQGTGAADDSGLPNDRFFAVRPEGSVSTLKIQRTERGDSAVYLCASSRTGDDSPLHFGNGTRLTVT.

Only a few counts were recorded for this clone. The chain carries TRBV4-1 and TRBJ1-6; 10 nucleotides match TRBD1. J was trimmed by 7 bases and V by 1 base; bases with no gene match: 7. The length of the CDR3 is 17 residues. Germline V gene data show CDR1 as MGHRA and CDR2 as YSYEKL. Here the CDR3 reads CASSQAGTGVSNSPLHF. CDR3 coding DNA: TGCGCCAGCAGCCAAGCCGGGACAGGGGTATCGAATTCACCCCTCCACTTT.